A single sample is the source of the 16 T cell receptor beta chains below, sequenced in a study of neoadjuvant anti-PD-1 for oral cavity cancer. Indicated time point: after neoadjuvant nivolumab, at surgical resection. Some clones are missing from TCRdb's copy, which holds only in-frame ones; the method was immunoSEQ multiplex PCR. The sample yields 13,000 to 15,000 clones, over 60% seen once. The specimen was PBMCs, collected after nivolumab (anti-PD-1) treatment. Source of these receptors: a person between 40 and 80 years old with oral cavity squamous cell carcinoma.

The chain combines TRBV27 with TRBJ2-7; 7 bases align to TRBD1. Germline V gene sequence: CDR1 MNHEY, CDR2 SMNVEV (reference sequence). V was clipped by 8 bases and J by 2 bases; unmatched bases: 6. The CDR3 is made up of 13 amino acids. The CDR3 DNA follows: TGTGCCAGCGGTGGGACAGAGACCTACGAGCAGTACTTC. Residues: CASGGTETYEQYF.

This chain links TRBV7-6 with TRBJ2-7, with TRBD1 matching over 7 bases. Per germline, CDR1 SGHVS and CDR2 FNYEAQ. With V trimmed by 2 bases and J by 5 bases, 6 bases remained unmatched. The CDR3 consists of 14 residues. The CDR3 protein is CASSLRWQGDEQYF. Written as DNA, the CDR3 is TGTGCCAGCAGCTTAAGGTGGCAGGGGGACGAGCAGTACTTC. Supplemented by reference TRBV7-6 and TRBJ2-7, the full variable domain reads GAGVSQSPRYKVTKRGQDVALRCDPISGHVSLYWYRQALGQGPEFLTYFNYEAQQDKSGLPNDRFSAERPEGSISTLTIQRTEQRDSAMYRCASSLRWQGDEQYFGPGTRLTVT.

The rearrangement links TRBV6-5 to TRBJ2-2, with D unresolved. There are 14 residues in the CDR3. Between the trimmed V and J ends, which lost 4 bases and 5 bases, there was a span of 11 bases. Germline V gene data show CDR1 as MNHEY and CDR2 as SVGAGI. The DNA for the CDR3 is TGTGCCAGCAGTTCACGGGTCGAAACCGGGGAGCTGTTTTTT. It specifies CASSSRVETGELFF.

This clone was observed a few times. In DNA form, the CDR3 reads TGCGCCAGCAGTAATACTGGATACGGGGAGCTGTTTTTT. As protein: CASSNTGYGELFF. The rearrangement uses TRBV10-1 and TRBJ2-2; D gene uncertain. Trimming shortened V by 5 bases and J by 7 bases, and 11 bases separated the two germline ends. This CDR3 contains 13 residues. Germline CDR1 and CDR2: WNHNN and SYGVQD (reference sequence).

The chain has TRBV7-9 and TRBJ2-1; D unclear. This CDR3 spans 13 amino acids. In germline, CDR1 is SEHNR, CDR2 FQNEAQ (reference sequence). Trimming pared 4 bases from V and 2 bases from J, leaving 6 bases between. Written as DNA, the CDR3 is TGTGCCAGCAGCTCGTCAACCTACAATGAGCAGTTCTTC. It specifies CASSSSTYNEQFF.

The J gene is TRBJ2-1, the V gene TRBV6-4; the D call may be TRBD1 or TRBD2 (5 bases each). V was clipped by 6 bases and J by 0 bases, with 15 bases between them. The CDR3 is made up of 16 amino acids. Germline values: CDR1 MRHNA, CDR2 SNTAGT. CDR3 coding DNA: TGTGCCAGCAGACCCTCCGGGACGGCCTCCTACAATGAGCAGTTCTTC. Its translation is CASRPSGTASYNEQFF.

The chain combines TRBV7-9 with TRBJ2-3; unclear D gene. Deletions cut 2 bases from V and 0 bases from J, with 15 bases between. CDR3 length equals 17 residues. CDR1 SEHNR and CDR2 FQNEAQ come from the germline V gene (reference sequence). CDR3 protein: CASSLLSVEASTDTQYF. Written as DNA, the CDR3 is TGTGCCAGCAGCTTACTGTCAGTTGAGGCTAGCACAGATACGCAGTATTTT.

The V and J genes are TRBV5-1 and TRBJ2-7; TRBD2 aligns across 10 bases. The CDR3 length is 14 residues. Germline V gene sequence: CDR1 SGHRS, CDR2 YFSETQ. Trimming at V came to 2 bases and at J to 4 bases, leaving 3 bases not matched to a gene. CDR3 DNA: TGCGCCAGCAGCTTAGCGGGAGGGCCTTACGAGCAGTACTTC. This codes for CASSLAGGPYEQYF.

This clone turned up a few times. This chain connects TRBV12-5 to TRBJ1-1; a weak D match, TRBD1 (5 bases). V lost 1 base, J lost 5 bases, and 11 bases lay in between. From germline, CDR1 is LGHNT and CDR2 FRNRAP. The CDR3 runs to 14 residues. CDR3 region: CASGLGGFSTEAFF. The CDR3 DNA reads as TGTGCTAGTGGTTTGGGGGGGTTCAGTACTGAAGCTTTCTTT. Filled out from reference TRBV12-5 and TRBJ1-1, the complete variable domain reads DARVTQTPRHKVTEMGQEVTMRCQPILGHNTVFWYRQTMMQGLELLAYFRNRAPLDDSGMPKDRFSAEMPDATLATLKIQPSEPRDSAVYFCASGLGGFSTEAFFGQGTRLTVV.

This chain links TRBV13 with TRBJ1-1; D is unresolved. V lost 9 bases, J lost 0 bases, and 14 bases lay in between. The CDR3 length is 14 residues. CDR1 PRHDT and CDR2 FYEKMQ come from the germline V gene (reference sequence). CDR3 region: CASQERIMNTEAFF. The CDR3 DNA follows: TGTGCCAGTCAAGAGCGCATCATGAACACTGAAGCTTTCTTT.

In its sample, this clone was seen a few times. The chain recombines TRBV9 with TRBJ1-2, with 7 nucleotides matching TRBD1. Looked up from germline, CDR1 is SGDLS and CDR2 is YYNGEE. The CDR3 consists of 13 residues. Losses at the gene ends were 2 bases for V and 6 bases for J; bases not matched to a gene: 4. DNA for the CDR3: TGTGCCAGCAGCGTTGGGACAGAGGATGGCTACACCTTC. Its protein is CASSVGTEDGYTF. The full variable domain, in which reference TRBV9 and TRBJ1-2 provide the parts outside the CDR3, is DSGVTQTPKHLITATGQRVTLRCSPRSGDLSVYWYQQSLDQGLQFLIQYYNGEERAKGNILERFSAQQFPDLHSELNLSSLELGDSALYFCASSVGTEDGYTFGSGTRLTVV.

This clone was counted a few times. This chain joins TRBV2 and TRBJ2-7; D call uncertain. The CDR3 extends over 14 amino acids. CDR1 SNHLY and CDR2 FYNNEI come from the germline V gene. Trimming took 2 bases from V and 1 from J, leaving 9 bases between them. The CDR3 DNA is TGTGCCAGCAGTGAATTCATGGGGTCCTACGAGCAGTACTTC. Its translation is CASSEFMGSYEQYF.

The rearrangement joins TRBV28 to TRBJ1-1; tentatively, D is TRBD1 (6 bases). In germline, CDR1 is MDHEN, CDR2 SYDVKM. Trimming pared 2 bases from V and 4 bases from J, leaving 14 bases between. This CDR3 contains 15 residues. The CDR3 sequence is CASSLAPTGPTEAFF. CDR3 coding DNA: TGTGCCAGCAGTTTAGCCCCAACAGGGCCCACTGAAGCTTTCTTT.

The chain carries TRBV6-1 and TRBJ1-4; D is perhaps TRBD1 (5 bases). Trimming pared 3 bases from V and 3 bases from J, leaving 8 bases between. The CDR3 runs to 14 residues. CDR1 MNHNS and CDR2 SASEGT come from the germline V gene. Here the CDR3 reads CASSDGGANEKLFF. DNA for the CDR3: TGTGCCAGCAGTGATGGGGGGGCTAATGAAAAACTGTTTTTT.

This chain's CDR3 is CASSVDGVNTEAFF. The CDR3 DNA sequence: TGTGCCAGCAGCGTAGACGGGGTGAACACTGAAGCTTTCTTT. V usage is TRBV9 and J usage is TRBJ1-1, with D unclear. The CDR3 extends over 14 amino acids. V was trimmed by 0 bases and J by 0 bases, leaving 6 bases between them. Germline assignment: CDR1 SGDLS and CDR2 YYNGEE.

The CDR3 bases are TGCAGCGTTGAGGGGGTCGGAGCTTTCTTT. Translation gives CSVEGVGAFF. The rearrangement joins TRBV29-1 to TRBJ1-1, with a possible D match to TRBD1 (5 bases). CDR1 and CDR2 from the germline V gene are SQVTM and ANQGSEA. The CDR3 contains 10 residues. Trimming stripped 3 bases from V and 10 bases from J, with 9 bases between.